This T cell receptor beta chain was recovered during a study of CD8 T cells in Susac syndrome. The sequenced target, TCR beta, came from blood CD8+ and CD4+ T cells. Random hexamers were used to reverse transcribe an amount of roughly 0.5 to 1 ug RNA. A multiplex approach, immunoSEQ multiplex PCR, amplified TCR beta CDR3 across 54 Vbeta and 13 Jbeta. Using its own MiXCR run on the immunoSEQ multiplex PCR reads, TCRdb lists one record per CDR3 protein. Of fewer than 65,000 distinct CDR3 sequences listed, more than 90% are singletons. The CDR3 covers 11 residues. Germline-derived CDR1 and CDR2 are DFQATT and SNEGSKA (reference sequence). Trimming shortened V by 3 bases and J by 4 bases, and 7 bases separated the two germline ends.

This TCR was sampled from a human donor in good health. The chain couples TRBV20-1 to TRBJ2-7, with D hard to call. Input material: CD8+ T cells from PBMCs. The CDR3 DNA sequence: TGCAGTGCTAGCGGTGGATACGAGCAGTACTTC. This gives the protein CSASGGYEQYF.